What follows are 26 T cell receptor beta chains derived from one specimen sequenced in a study of OX40 agonist ivuxolimab in advanced cancers. Profiling relied on immunoSEQ multiplex PCR, and the TCRdb table lists in-frame clones only, not all of them. The sample consists of some 70,000 clones, 86% of them appearing once. The sample consisted of CD4+ or CD8+ T cells sorted from blood, taken in a trial of the OX40 agonist ivuxolimab. The receptors stem from an adult with an advanced solid tumor such as melanoma, head and neck, liver or kidney cancer.

The chain combines TRBV6-1 with TRBJ2-3, with D possibly being TRBD2 (6 bases). The V gene's germline CDR1 is MNHNS and CDR2 SASEGT. Between the trimmed V and J ends, which lost 6 bases and 4 bases, there was a span of 14 bases. This CDR3 region has 14 residues. For the CDR3, the DNA is TGTGCCAGCAGACTTCCCGGGAGTTCAGATACGCAGTATTTT. It codes for CASRLPGSSDTQYF.

This chain links TRBV19 with TRBJ1-2, with D possibly TRBD1 on 6 matching bases. The V end lost 5 bases, the J end lost 3 bases, and 13 bases lay between the germline ends. CDR1 LNHDA and CDR2 SQIVND come from the germline V gene (reference sequence). This CDR3 contains 14 residues. CDR3 sequence: CASSPPDRYYGYTF. The CDR3 region has the DNA TGTGCCAGTAGTCCCCCGGACAGATACTATGGCTACACCTTC.

The CDR3 loop reads CASSLYNRGHEQYF. The DNA for the CDR3 is TGTGCCAGCAGTTTATACAACAGGGGGCACGAGCAGTACTTC. The chain couples TRBV28 to TRBJ2-7; 9 nucleotides agree with TRBD1. This CDR3 contains 14 residues. After removal of 1 base from V and 5 bases from J, the junction contained 3 bases not matched to a gene. CDR1 and CDR2 from the germline V gene are MDHEN and SYDVKM.

This clone was seen more than once but under ten times. The rearrangement links TRBV11-2 to TRBJ1-1; TRBD1 agrees at 7 bases. CDR1 SGHAT and CDR2 FQNNGV come from the germline V gene. V trimming: 5 bases; J trimming: 6 bases; junction bases outside the gene matches: 9. The length of the CDR3 is 14 residues. CDR3 bases: TGTGCCAGCAGCCCCTGGACAGGACCCTCTGAAGCTTTCTTT. Translated: CASSPWTGPSEAFF.

V usage is TRBV5-1 and J usage is TRBJ2-7, with TRBD2 identical over 13 bases. This CDR3 has 18 amino acids. The germline CDR1 and CDR2 sequences are SGHRS and YFSETQ. V lost 0 bases to trimming and J lost 2 bases; unmatched junction nucleotides: 8. Here the CDR3 reads CASSLAPLAGGLAYEQYF. The CDR3 DNA is TGCGCCAGCAGCTTGGCCCCACTAGCGGGGGGGCTAGCCTACGAGCAGTACTTC.

This sequence joins TRBV28 and TRBJ1-1; D gene uncertain. V lost 3 bases to trimming and J lost 1 base, with 6 bases between them. This CDR3 contains 13 residues. Germline loops: CDR1 MDHEN, CDR2 SYDVKM. The CDR3 sequence is CASSFLRNTEAFF. In DNA, the CDR3 is TGTGCCAGCAGTTTTCTCAGGAACACTGAAGCTTTCTTT. The full variable domain, its missing parts supplied by reference TRBV28 and TRBJ1-1, is DVKVTQSSRYLVKRTGEKVFLECVQDMDHENMFWYRQDPGLGLRLIYFSYDVKMKEKGDIPEGYSVSREKKERFSLILESASTNQTSMYLCASSFLRNTEAFFGQGTRLTVV.

This chain uses TRBV30 with TRBJ1-1, with D perhaps TRBD1 (5 bases). Germline V CDR1 and CDR2: GTSNPN, SVGIG (reference sequence). The V end was cut by 5 bases, the J end by 4 bases, with 11 bases between. The CDR3 loop spans 12 amino acids. The CDR3 bases are TGTGCCTGGGGCAGGGTAAGCACTGAAGCTTTCTTT. Encoded protein: CAWGRVSTEAFF.

This chain links TRBV18 with TRBJ1-2, with 7 bases aligning to TRBD1. CDR1 is KGHSH, CDR2 LQKENI, per germline. V lost 6 bases to trimming and J lost 7 bases; unmatched junction nucleotides: 11. The CDR3 covers 14 residues. The CDR3 protein is CASSPLQGEAGYTF. Here the CDR3 DNA reads TGTGCCAGCTCCCCTCTCCAGGGGGAGGCTGGCTACACCTTC.

The rearrangement joins TRBV6-1 to TRBJ1-4; tentative D call: TRBD1 (5 bases). This CDR3 contains 15 residues. The germline gives CDR1 MNHNS, CDR2 SASEGT. V dropped 4 bases and J dropped 8 bases, with 17 bases sitting between them. This chain's CDR3 is CASSGVGGGGEKLFF. As DNA, the CDR3 is TGTGCCAGCAGTGGAGTCGGGGGTGGGGGAGAAAAACTGTTTTTT.

The chain links TRBV5-4 to TRBJ2-6; the D gene is possibly TRBD2 (7 bases). The CDR3 runs 20 residues. Germline lookup yields CDR1 SGHNT and CDR2 YYREEE (reference sequence). Between the trimmed V and J ends, which lost 4 bases and 3 bases, there was a span of 26 bases. The CDR3 DNA is TGTGCCAGCAGCCCCCTCAGTAGGGGGGGCCTGATTCGTGGGGCCAACGTCCTGACTTTC. Translating it yields CASSPLSRGGLIRGANVLTF.

The V and J genes are TRBV6-6 and TRBJ2-5; D remains unclear. Germline CDR1 MNHNY, CDR2 SVGAGI (reference sequence). The CDR3 loop spans 12 amino acids. The V and J ends lost 1 base and 9 bases respectively, with 9 bases between them. CDR3 sequence: CASSYYPGSQYF. The CDR3 DNA is TGTGCCAGCAGTTACTACCCAGGTTCCCAGTACTTC.

V and J are TRBV6-1 and TRBJ2-1, with D tentatively TRBD1 (5 bases). The ends were cut back, 3 bases at V and 7 bases at J, with 10 bases in the middle. From germline, CDR1 is MNHNS and CDR2 SASEGT. The CDR3 extends over 13 amino acids. CDR3 in amino acids: CASSEQGRNEQFF. In nucleotides, the CDR3 is TGTGCCAGCAGTGAGCAGGGAAGGAATGAGCAGTTCTTC.

V is TRBV6-5 and J is TRBJ2-3; 7 bases agree with TRBD1. The J segment lost 7 bases and the V segment lost 2 bases, leaving 9 bases of the junction unmatched. Per the germline V gene, CDR1 is MNHEY and CDR2 is SVGAGI. The CDR3 runs to 15 residues. DNA for the CDR3: TGTGCCAGCAGTTACGAGGGGGCGTCGTTGAATACGCAGTATTTT. It translates to CASSYEGASLNTQYF.

The chain has TRBV7-9 and TRBJ1-6, with 7 bases lining up with TRBD1. This CDR3 contains 16 residues. Trimming at V came to 4 bases and at J to 8 bases, leaving 11 bases not matched to a gene. Germline loops: CDR1 SEHNR, CDR2 FQNEAQ (reference sequence). CDR3 region: CASSSWGQGEDSPLHF. The CDR3 DNA reads TGTGCCAGCAGCTCGTGGGGGCAGGGGGAGGATTCACCCCTCCACTTT.

This rearrangement joins TRBV5-1 to TRBJ1-5; no firm D call. This CDR3 is built from 14 residues. Trimming cost V 4 bases and J 5 bases, with 13 bases left between them. CDR1 is SGHRS and CDR2 is YFSETQ in the germline V gene. The CDR3 protein is CASSPGLNDQPQHF. The CDR3 DNA follows: TGCGCCAGCAGCCCTGGTCTGAACGATCAGCCCCAGCATTTT.

The gene calls are TRBV4-1 and TRBJ2-6, with TRBD2 matching 7 bases. This CDR3 spans 16 amino acids. The V and J ends lost 1 base and 0 bases, in that order; junction bases with no gene match: 0. Germline V gene sequence: CDR1 MGHRA, CDR2 YSYEKL. CDR3 DNA: TGCGCCAGCAGCCAAGGGGGGGGCTCTGGGGCCAACGTCCTGACTTTC. Residues: CASSQGGGSGANVLTF.

The chain couples TRBV7-9 to TRBJ1-6, with D perhaps matching TRBD1 (6 bases). V shed 1 base and J shed 7 bases, with 14 bases lying between them. CDR1 and CDR2 from the germline V gene are SEHNR and FQNEAQ (reference sequence). This CDR3 comprises 16 residues. CDR3 bases: TGTGCCAGCAGCTTAGGCCGGGACATCCACAATTCACCCCTCCACTTT. Translation gives CASSLGRDIHNSPLHF.

The V gene is TRBV4-1, the J gene TRBJ2-3; TRBD2 aligns across 15 bases. Germline lookup yields CDR1 MGHRA and CDR2 YSYEKL. The CDR3 is made up of 16 amino acids. Trimming cost V 3 bases and J 3 bases; bases outside gene matches: 1. This CDR3 reads CASSQGTSGGTDTQYF. CDR3 DNA: TGCGCCAGCAGCCAGGGGACTAGCGGGGGGACAGATACGCAGTATTTT.

The V call is TRBV7-6, the J call TRBJ2-5, with D tentatively TRBD2 (6 bases). Trimming removed 0 bases from V and 5 bases from J, with 10 bases in between. Germline V lookup: CDR1 SGHVS, CDR2 FNYEAQ. The CDR3 loop spans 14 amino acids. The CDR3 DNA reads TGTGCCAGCAGCTTAGCTGCGGGGAGGGAGACCCAGTACTTC. This codes for CASSLAAGRETQYF.

V usage is TRBV19 and J usage is TRBJ1-1, with 8 nucleotides matching TRBD1. Germline loops: CDR1 LNHDA, CDR2 SQIVND (reference sequence). The V gene end was trimmed by 6 bases and the J gene end by 7 bases; junction bases not matched to a gene: 13. This CDR3 comprises 15 residues. CDR3 sequence reads: CASSKTGALGDEAFF. The CDR3 nucleotides read TGTGCCAGTAGCAAGACAGGGGCGCTGGGAGATGAAGCTTTCTTT.

This clone was found a few times. The rearrangement uses TRBV28 and TRBJ1-1, with D unresolved. The germline V gene has CDR1 MDHEN and CDR2 SYDVKM. This CDR3 has 14 amino acids. Trimming removed 5 bases from V and 1 base from J, with 11 bases in between. The CDR3 sequence: CASSTLPGNTEAFF. DNA of the CDR3: TGTGCCAGCAGTACCCTCCCAGGGAACACTGAAGCTTTCTTT.

J is TRBJ1-4 and V is TRBV29-1; a possible D gene is TRBD1 (5 bases). Germline assignment: CDR1 SQVTM and CDR2 ANQGSEA. This CDR3 is built from 16 residues. V lost 3 bases to trimming and J lost 0 bases, with 14 bases between them. CDR3 protein: CSVDAPGRPTNEKLFF. The CDR3 bases are TGCAGCGTTGATGCCCCGGGACGGCCAACTAATGAAAAACTGTTTTTT.

CDR3 residues: CSALSQGRSEKLFF. The CDR3 DNA reads as TGCAGCGCCCTATCACAAGGCCGTAGCGAAAAACTGTTTTTT. The chain joins TRBV29-1 to TRBJ1-4; D not resolved. Trimming removed 7 bases at V and 8 bases at J, with 20 bases between. The CDR3 consists of 14 residues. Germline CDR1 SQVTM, CDR2 ANQGSEA. Based on the CDR3 plus reference TRBV29-1 and TRBJ1-4, the full variable domain is SAVISQKPSRDICQRGTSLTIQCQVDSQVTMMFWYRQQPGQSLTLIATANQGSEATYESGFVIDKFPISRPNLTFSTLTVSNMSPEDSSIYLCSALSQGRSEKLFFGSGTQLSVL.

The genes are TRBV2 and TRBJ1-1, with D maybe TRBD1 (6 bases). The V and J ends lost 8 bases and 5 bases respectively, with 18 bases between them. The CDR3 runs to 14 residues. In germline, CDR1 is SNHLY, CDR2 FYNNEI. The CDR3 bases are TGTGCCAGCCAGAACAGGGCCAAGGGGACTGAAGCTTTCTTT. Encoded protein: CASQNRAKGTEAFF.

Notes on this clone: An end of the junction does not agree with germline; a read error may underlie this. The rearrangement joins TRBV7-7 to TRBJ2-7; 9 nucleotides agree with TRBD2. Germline CDR1 reads SSHAT; CDR2 reads FNYEAQ (reference sequence). The CDR3 covers 13 residues. This chain's CDR3 is CASSYSGGREQYF. CDR3 nucleotide sequence: TGTGCTAGCAGCTATAGCGGGGGACGCGAGCAGTACTTC.

The rearrangement joins TRBV7-2 to TRBJ2-7; D is perhaps TRBD2 (5 bases). Germline CDR1 reads SGHTA; CDR2 reads FQGNSA. The length of the CDR3 is 15 residues. Trimming removed 0 bases from V and 0 bases from J, with 9 bases in between. The CDR3 here is CASSLAGTSSYEQYF. The DNA of the CDR3 is TGTGCCAGCAGCTTAGCGGGCACTAGCTCCTACGAGCAGTACTTC.